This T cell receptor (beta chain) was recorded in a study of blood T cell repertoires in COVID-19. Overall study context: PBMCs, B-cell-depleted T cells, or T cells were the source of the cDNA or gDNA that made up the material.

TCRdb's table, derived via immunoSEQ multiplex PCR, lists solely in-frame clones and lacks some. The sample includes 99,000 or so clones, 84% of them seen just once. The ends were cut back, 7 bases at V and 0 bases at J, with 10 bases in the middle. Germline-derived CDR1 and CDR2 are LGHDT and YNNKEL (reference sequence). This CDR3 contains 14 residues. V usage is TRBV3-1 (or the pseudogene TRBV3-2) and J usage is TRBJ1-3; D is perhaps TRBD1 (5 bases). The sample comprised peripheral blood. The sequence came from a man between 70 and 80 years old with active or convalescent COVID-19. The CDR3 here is CASTGTTSGNTIYF. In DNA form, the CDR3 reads TGTGCCAGCACCGGGACTACCTCTGGAAACACCATATATTTT.